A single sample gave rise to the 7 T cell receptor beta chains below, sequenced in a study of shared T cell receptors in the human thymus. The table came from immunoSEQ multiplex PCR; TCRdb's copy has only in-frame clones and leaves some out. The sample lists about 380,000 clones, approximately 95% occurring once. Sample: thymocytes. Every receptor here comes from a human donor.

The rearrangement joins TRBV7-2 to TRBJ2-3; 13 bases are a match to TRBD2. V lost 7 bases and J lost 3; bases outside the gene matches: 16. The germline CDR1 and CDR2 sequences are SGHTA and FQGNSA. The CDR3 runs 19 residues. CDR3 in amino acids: CASTSTYLTSGRSTDTQYF. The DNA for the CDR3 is TGTGCCAGCACCTCCACTTACCTGACTAGCGGGAGGTCGACAGATACGCAGTATTTT.

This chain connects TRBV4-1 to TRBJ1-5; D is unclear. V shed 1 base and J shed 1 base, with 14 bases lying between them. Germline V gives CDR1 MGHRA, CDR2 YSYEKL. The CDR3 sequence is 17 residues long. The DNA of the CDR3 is TGCGCCAGCAGCCAAGTCTCGCCCCAAGGGAGCAATCAGCCCCAGCATTTT. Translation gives CASSQVSPQGSNQPQHF.

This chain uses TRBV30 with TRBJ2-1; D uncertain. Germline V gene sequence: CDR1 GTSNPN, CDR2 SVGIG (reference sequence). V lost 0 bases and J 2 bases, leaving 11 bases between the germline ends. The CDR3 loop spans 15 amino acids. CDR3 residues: CAWSVKLNPYNEQFF. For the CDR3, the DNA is TGTGCCTGGAGTGTGAAACTAAATCCCTACAATGAGCAGTTCTTC.

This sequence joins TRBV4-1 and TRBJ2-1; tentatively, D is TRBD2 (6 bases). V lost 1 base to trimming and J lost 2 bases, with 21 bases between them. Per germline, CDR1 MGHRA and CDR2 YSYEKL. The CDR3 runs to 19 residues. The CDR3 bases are TGCGCCAGCAGCCAAGCTCCGCGAAGGAGGGCGTCCCCCTACAATGAGCAGTTCTTC. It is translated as CASSQAPRRRASPYNEQFF.

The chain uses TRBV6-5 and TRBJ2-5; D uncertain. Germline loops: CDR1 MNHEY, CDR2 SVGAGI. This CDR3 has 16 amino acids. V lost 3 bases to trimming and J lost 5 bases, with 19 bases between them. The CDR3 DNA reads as TGTGCCAGCAGTTATTCGCGAGAGCCCACCCCGGAGACCCAGTACTTC. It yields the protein CASSYSREPTPETQYF.

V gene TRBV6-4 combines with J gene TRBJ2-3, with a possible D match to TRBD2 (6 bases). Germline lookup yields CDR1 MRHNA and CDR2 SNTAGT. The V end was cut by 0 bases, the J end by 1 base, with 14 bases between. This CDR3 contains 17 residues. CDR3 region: CASSDSSSGDRTDTQYF. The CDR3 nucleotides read TGTGCCAGCAGTGACTCGAGTAGCGGAGACCGCACAGATACGCAGTATTTT.

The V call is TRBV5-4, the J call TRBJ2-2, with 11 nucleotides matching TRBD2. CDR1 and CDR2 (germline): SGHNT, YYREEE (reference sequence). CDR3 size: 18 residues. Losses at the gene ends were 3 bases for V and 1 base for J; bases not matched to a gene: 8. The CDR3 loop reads CASSWMTSGVKNTGELFF. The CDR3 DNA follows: TGTGCCAGCAGCTGGATGACTAGCGGGGTTAAGAACACCGGGGAGCTGTTTTTT.